This T cell receptor beta chain originates from a study of shared clonotypes between healthy human individuals. Looking at the study overall: The study drew on a couple of women and a few men aged 18 to 49 as donors.

This table comes from immunoSEQ multiplex PCR, and its TCRdb copy is limited to in-frame clones, with some not included. Of about 550,000 clones listed, roughly 95% are singletons. CD45RO-negative, CCR7-positively selected cells formed the naive CD8 fraction, excluding terminally differentiated effector memory CD45RA+ cells. In germline, CDR1 is MNHEY, CDR2 SMNVEV (reference sequence). V dropped 8 bases and J dropped 3 bases, with 14 bases sitting between them. The CDR3 is 13 amino acids. Sequenced material: naive CD8+ T cells sorted from blood. The receptor's source is a woman aged 30 to 39 in good health. The V call is TRBV27, the J call TRBJ2-7; D ambiguous. The chain's CDR3 is CASGVTANYEQYF. The CDR3 DNA reads as TGTGCCAGCGGGGTTACGGCAAACTACGAGCAGTACTTC.